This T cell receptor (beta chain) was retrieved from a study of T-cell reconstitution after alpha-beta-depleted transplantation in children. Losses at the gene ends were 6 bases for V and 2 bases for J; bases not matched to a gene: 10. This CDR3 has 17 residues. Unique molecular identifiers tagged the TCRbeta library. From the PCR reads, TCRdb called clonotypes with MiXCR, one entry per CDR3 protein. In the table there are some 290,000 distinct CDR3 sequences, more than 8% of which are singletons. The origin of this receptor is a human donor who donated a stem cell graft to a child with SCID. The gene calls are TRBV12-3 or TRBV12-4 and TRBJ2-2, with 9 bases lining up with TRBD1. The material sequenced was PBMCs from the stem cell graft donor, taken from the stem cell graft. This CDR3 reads CASSRDRAQANTGELFF. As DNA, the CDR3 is TGTGCCAGCAGCCGGGACAGGGCCCAGGCCAACACCGGGGAGCTGTTTTTT.